The 29 T cell receptor beta chains presented below share a single source sample, sequenced in a study of regulatory T cells in long-lasting Graves disease. In building TCR beta libraries, iRepertoire HTBI primers were used together with Arm-PCR of CDR3 regions. Each CDR3 protein gets one entry after TCRdb re-called the multiplex PCR reads with MiXCR. The data hold 400,000 to 550,000 distinct CDR3 sequences, with over 15% observed a single time. Indicated time point: newly diagnosed GD, antithyroid drugs for less than 3 months. The TCR library was prepared using RNA isolated from PBMCs. The same data also went into a second study, on T cells in Graves' hyperthyroidism and ophthalmopathy.

Material: peripheral blood mononuclear cells (PBMCs), obtained at new diagnosis, from a patient treated with antithyroid drugs. These receptors came from a woman in her late teens or twenties with Graves disease.

This clonotype turned up a few times. J is TRBJ2-1 and V is TRBV20-1; D may match TRBD1 or TRBD2 (5 bases each). CDR1 and CDR2 (germline): DFQATT, SNEGSKA (reference sequence). The V gene lost 3 bases and the J gene lost 0 bases, with 12 bases spanning the gap. The CDR3 contains 15 residues. This CDR3 reads CSARMGVDSYNEQFF. For the CDR3, the DNA is TGCAGTGCTAGGATGGGGGTGGACTCCTACAATGAGCAGTTCTTC.

The gene calls are TRBV5-1 and TRBJ1-1; D remains unclear. Germline loops: CDR1 SGHRS, CDR2 YFSETQ. V dropped 0 bases and J dropped 1 base, with 7 bases sitting between them. This CDR3 has 14 residues. Here the CDR3 DNA reads TGCGCCAGCAGCTTGGCCGCAGGGAACACTGAAGCTTTCTTT. Its protein product is CASSLAAGNTEAFF.

The gene calls are TRBV2 and TRBJ2-1, with TRBD1 matching 9 bases. Germline CDR1 and CDR2: SNHLY and FYNNEI. The CDR3 length is 15 residues. Trimming at V came to 3 bases and at J to 7 bases, leaving 7 bases not matched to a gene. The CDR3 reads CASSETGGAMNEQFF. The CDR3 DNA sequence: TGTGCCAGCAGTGAGACAGGGGGGGCTATGAATGAGCAGTTCTTC.

A remark on this clonotype: At one of its ends the junction is not consistent with the germline gene, which may arise from a read error. The V call is TRBV7-3, the J call TRBJ2-1, with D uncertain. Per the germline V gene, CDR1 is SGHTA and CDR2 is FQGTGA. The CDR3 extends over 16 amino acids. The DNA of the CDR3 is TGTGCCAGCAGCTTAACCGTGGGGATAGCCTACAATGGGCAGTTCTTC. It encodes CASSLTVGIAYNGQFF. Full variable domain (outside the CDR3, taken from reference TRBV7-3 and TRBJ2-1): GAGVSQTPSNKVTEKGKYVELRCDPISGHTALYWYRQSLGQGPEFLIYFQGTGAADDSGLPNDRFFAVRPEGSVSTLKIQRTERGDSAVYLCASSLTVGIAYNGQFFGPGTRLTVL.

This clonotype was counted at least ten times. The chain combines TRBV7-3 with TRBJ2-3; no definite D call. CDR3 length: 15 residues. Germline V lookup: CDR1 SGHTA, CDR2 FQGTGA. The ends were cut back, 3 bases at V and 2 bases at J, with 12 bases in the middle. The CDR3 region is CASSFSSSFTDTQYF. The CDR3 DNA follows: TGTGCCAGCAGCTTTAGCAGTTCCTTCACAGATACGCAGTATTTT.

This clonotype was found a few times. The V call is TRBV27, the J call TRBJ2-2; no clear D. This CDR3 spans 16 amino acids. Germline V CDR1 and CDR2: MNHEY, SMNVEV (reference sequence). V lost 2 bases and J 0 bases, leaving 10 bases between the germline ends. The DNA of the CDR3 is TGTGCCAGCAGTTTAGACGGACGGTCGAACACCGGGGAGCTGTTTTTT. Protein product: CASSLDGRSNTGELFF.

This clonotype turned up a few times. The chain recombines TRBV3-1 with TRBJ2-7; D not resolved. Trimming took 4 bases from V and 5 from J, leaving 24 bases between them. This CDR3 has 17 residues. CDR1 LGHDT and CDR2 YNNKEL come from the germline V gene (reference sequence). The CDR3 spells CASSPASRTGSVDEQYF. In DNA form, the CDR3 reads TGTGCCAGCAGCCCGGCGAGTCGAACCGGATCAGTGGACGAGCAGTACTTC.

As concerns this clonotype: This may be a read error, as it is one base from a much larger clone. The CDR3 end shows no conserved phenylalanine or tryptophan, and so a read error is likely. The CDR3 DNA follows: TGTGCCAGCAGCTTAGAAGGGGGCTGGGCTGAAGCTTTCTCT. It translates to CASSLEGGWAEAFS. V usage is TRBV11-2 and J usage is TRBJ1-1; 7 bases agree with TRBD1. The CDR3 runs to 14 residues. Germline loops: CDR1 SGHAT, CDR2 FQNNGV. J was trimmed by 6 bases and V by 0 bases; bases with no gene match: 4.

This clonotype was counted many times. The chain joins TRBV24-1 to TRBJ2-3, with 8 bases identical to TRBD2. The junction had 5 bases not matched to a gene; V was cut back by 8 bases and J by 2 bases. The CDR3 length is 14 residues. CDR1 KGHDR and CDR2 SFDVKD come from the germline V gene. The CDR3 here is CATTTSGDTDTQYF. In DNA, the CDR3 is TGTGCCACCACCACTAGCGGAGACACAGATACGCAGTATTTT.

The V call is TRBV6-1, the J call TRBJ2-7; 7 nucleotides align to TRBD1. In germline, CDR1 is MNHNS, CDR2 SASEGT. The CDR3 length is 15 residues. With 3 bases clipped from V and 7 bases from J, the junction kept 12 bases outside the gene matches. This CDR3 is CASSELQGFSREQYF. DNA for the CDR3: TGTGCCAGCAGTGAGCTACAGGGGTTTTCGCGAGAGCAGTACTTC.

This clonotype was seen at least ten times. The J gene is TRBJ2-2, the V gene TRBV11-2; TRBD2 is a possible D gene (5 bases). The CDR3 runs 13 residues. Germline V gene sequence: CDR1 SGHAT, CDR2 FQNNGV. V dropped 7 bases and J dropped 7 bases, with 13 bases sitting between them. The CDR3, as DNA: TGTGCCAGCACCACTTGGGAGAACGGGGAGCTGTTTTTT. It yields the protein CASTTWENGELFF.

This clonotype came up many times. This chain connects TRBV7-3 to TRBJ2-5, with D perhaps matching TRBD1 (6 bases). The CDR3 has 14 residues. Germline V lookup: CDR1 SGHTA, CDR2 FQGTGA. Between the trimmed V and J ends, which lost 0 bases and 2 bases, there was a span of 7 bases. The CDR3 bases are TGTGCCAGCAGCTTAACAGGGGGACAAGAGACCCAGTACTTC. It encodes CASSLTGGQETQYF. The entire variable domain, with the rest obtained from reference TRBV7-3 and TRBJ2-5, is as follows: GAGVSQTPSNKVTEKGKYVELRCDPISGHTALYWYRQSLGQGPEFLIYFQGTGAADDSGLPNDRFFAVRPEGSVSTLKIQRTERGDSAVYLCASSLTGGQETQYFGPGTRLLVL.

This clonotype was detected many times. The chain links TRBV27 to TRBJ2-5; the match to TRBD2 covers 10 bases. Germline V gene sequence: CDR1 MNHEY, CDR2 SMNVEV (reference sequence). The CDR3 is 17 residues long. Losses at the gene ends were 5 bases for V and 5 bases for J; bases not matched to a gene: 14. CDR3 nucleotide sequence: TGTGCCAGCAGTCCTAATACCCTAGCGGGAGACGGGGAGACCCAGTACTTC. Amino acids: CASSPNTLAGDGETQYF.

This clonotype was seen ten or more times. The J gene is TRBJ2-7, the V gene TRBV28, with 11 bases fitting TRBD1. This CDR3 is built from 14 residues. Looked up from germline, CDR1 is MDHEN and CDR2 is SYDVKM. V trimming: 2 bases; J trimming: 4 bases; junction bases outside the gene matches: 1. CDR3 in DNA: TGTGCCAGCAGTTTAAGGGACAGGGGGTACGAGCAGTACTTC. Translated: CASSLRDRGYEQYF.

This clonotype has at least ten counts. V gene TRBV30 combines with J gene TRBJ2-3, with D possibly being TRBD2 (6 bases). V shed 0 bases and J shed 8 bases, with 9 bases lying between them. The CDR3 is made up of 12 amino acids. Germline CDR1 and CDR2: GTSNPN and SVGIG (reference sequence). Written as DNA, the CDR3 is TGTGCCTGGAGTGTACGGGGGAGTACGCAGTATTTT. Its protein product is CAWSVRGSTQYF.

Only a few counts were recorded for this clonotype. The chain employs TRBV3-1 and TRBJ2-1, with 9 bases fitting TRBD2. Germline V gene lookup returns CDR1 LGHDT and CDR2 YNNKEL (reference sequence). V gave up 0 bases and J gave up 2 bases; unmatched junction bases: 5. This CDR3 is built from 17 residues. DNA of the CDR3: TGTGCCAGCAGCCAAGATAGCGGGGGAGGACCCTACAATGAGCAGTTCTTC. The encoded protein is CASSQDSGGGPYNEQFF.

This clonotype was observed many times. The genes are TRBV29-1 and TRBJ2-2, with D perhaps TRBD1 (5 bases). This CDR3 spans 14 amino acids. Germline V lookup: CDR1 SQVTM, CDR2 ANQGSEA. Trimming pared 6 bases from V and 2 bases from J, leaving 13 bases between. This CDR3 reads CSVRPTANTGELFF. CDR3 bases: TGCAGCGTACGCCCGACAGCCAACACCGGGGAGCTGTTTTTT.

This clonotype was counted only a few times. V is TRBV20-1 and J is TRBJ2-4; 9 bases match TRBD2. The CDR3 runs to 20 residues. CDR1 and CDR2 from the germline V gene are DFQATT and SNEGSKA (reference sequence). V shed 1 base and J 0 bases; nucleotides not matched to a gene: 16. This CDR3 reads CSARVRVRGRAKTAKNIQYF. Here the CDR3 DNA reads TGCAGTGCTAGAGTTCGGGTCCGCGGGAGGGCGAAAACAGCCAAAAACATTCAGTACTTC.

The table lists this clonotype with a few counts. The V call is TRBV29-1, the J call TRBJ2-1; TRBD2 matches at 8 bases. The CDR3 extends over 14 amino acids. V shed 3 bases and J 4 bases; nucleotides not matched to a gene: 5. Looked up from germline, CDR1 is SQVTM and CDR2 is ANQGSEA. CDR3 amino acids: CSVDGSGTYNEQFF. The CDR3 DNA follows: TGCAGCGTTGACGGTAGCGGGACTTACAATGAGCAGTTCTTC.

This clonotype was picked up many times. This chain connects TRBV7-2 to TRBJ2-5; D possibly corresponds to TRBD1 (6 bases). Germline V gives CDR1 SGHTA, CDR2 FQGNSA. CDR3 length: 15 amino acids. V lost 5 bases to trimming and J lost 3 bases, with 16 bases between them. The CDR3 coding sequence is TGTGCCAGCAGCCCCTCGGGACACACGGAAGAGACCCAGTACTTC. The encoded protein is CASSPSGHTEETQYF.

This clonotype was seen repeatedly, ten times or more. This chain links TRBV6-2 or TRBV6-3 with TRBJ2-3; 7 bases agree with TRBD2. The CDR3 has 15 amino acids. Germline loops: CDR1 MNHEY, CDR2 SVGEGT. The junction had 4 bases not matched to a gene; V was cut back by 3 bases and J by 1 base. CDR3 DNA sequence: TGTGCCAGCAGTTATTCCAGCGGGGGCACAGATACGCAGTATTTT. Protein product: CASSYSSGGTDTQYF.

Only one count was recorded for this clonotype. The chain joins TRBV5-4 to TRBJ2-2; 8 bases align to TRBD2. Germline V gives CDR1 SGHNT, CDR2 YYREEE (reference sequence). V lost 0 bases to trimming and J lost 5 bases; unmatched junction nucleotides: 6. The CDR3 is 16 residues long. Here the CDR3 DNA reads TGTGCCAGCAGCTTGGCCTTGACGGGAGGGACCGGGGAGCTGTTTTTT. This codes for CASSLALTGGTGELFF.

There are many counts of this clonotype. V gene TRBV28 combines with J gene TRBJ2-7, with 8 bases matching TRBD1. Germline V gives CDR1 MDHEN, CDR2 SYDVKM. Trimming removed 3 bases from V and 5 bases from J; junction bases left unmatched: 12. This CDR3 is built from 16 residues. In nucleotides, the CDR3 is TGTGCCAGCAGTTTGCCCCGGGGGCAGGGGGCCCACGAGCAGTACTTC. Translated, it gives CASSLPRGQGAHEQYF.

This clonotype was seen ten or more times. The chain has TRBV7-8 and TRBJ2-4; D is possibly TRBD2 (6 bases). Between the trimmed V and J ends, which lost 6 bases and 8 bases, there was a span of 14 bases. This CDR3 contains 13 residues. CDR1 is SGHVS, CDR2 FQNEAQ, per germline. The CDR3 sequence is CASSVIREDIQYF. In nucleotides, the CDR3 is TGTGCCAGCAGTGTCATAAGGGAGGACATTCAGTACTTC.

The CDR3 loop is CATSDHEAGTGYGGELFF. CDR3 in DNA: TGTGCCACCAGTGATCACGAAGCCGGGACAGGTTACGGCGGGGAGCTGTTTTTT. The chain joins TRBV24-1 to TRBJ2-2; the match to TRBD1 covers 8 bases. Germline V gene sequence: CDR1 KGHDR, CDR2 SFDVKD. V lost 3 bases, J lost 7 bases, and 15 bases stayed unmatched. This CDR3 has 18 residues.

This clonotype has a count of ten or more. The genes are TRBV7-3 and TRBJ1-1; maybe TRBD1 (5 bases). Trimming shortened V by 1 base and J by 0 bases, and 12 bases separated the two germline ends. The CDR3 sequence is 16 residues long. CDR1 is SGHTA and CDR2 is FQGTGA in the germline V gene. The CDR3 DNA sequence: TGTGCCAGCAGCTTAAATCGTGGGGGTTTGAACACTGAAGCTTTCTTT. Encoded protein: CASSLNRGGLNTEAFF.

This sequence joins TRBV14 and TRBJ2-7; D uncertain. Deletions cut 1 base from V and 7 bases from J, with 23 bases between. Germline V lookup: CDR1 SGHDN, CDR2 FVKESK. This CDR3 has 17 residues. This chain's CDR3 is CASSQVGYGQAPREQYF. CDR3 DNA: TGTGCCAGCAGCCAAGTCGGGTATGGGCAGGCCCCTAGGGAGCAGTACTTC.

The sample holds many counts of this clonotype. V and J are TRBV12-3 or TRBV12-4 and TRBJ2-2; tentatively, D is TRBD2 (5 bases). The CDR3 contains 16 residues. Between the trimmed V and J ends, which lost 3 bases and 4 bases, there was a span of 15 bases. Written as DNA, the CDR3 is TGTGCCAGCAGTTTGCTTGCGGGTCGGGGCACCGGGGAGCTGTTTTTT. Translated, it gives CASSLLAGRGTGELFF.

This clonotype showed up just a few times. The chain carries TRBV10-2 and TRBJ2-5; 7 nucleotides line up with TRBD1. Germline CDR1 is WSHSY and CDR2 is SAAADI. The CDR3 is 14 amino acids. V was pared by 7 bases and J by 2 bases, with 7 bases of the junction left unmatched. CDR3 residues: CASKIDREQETQYF. CDR3 bases: TGCGCCAGCAAAATAGACAGGGAACAAGAGACCCAGTACTTC.